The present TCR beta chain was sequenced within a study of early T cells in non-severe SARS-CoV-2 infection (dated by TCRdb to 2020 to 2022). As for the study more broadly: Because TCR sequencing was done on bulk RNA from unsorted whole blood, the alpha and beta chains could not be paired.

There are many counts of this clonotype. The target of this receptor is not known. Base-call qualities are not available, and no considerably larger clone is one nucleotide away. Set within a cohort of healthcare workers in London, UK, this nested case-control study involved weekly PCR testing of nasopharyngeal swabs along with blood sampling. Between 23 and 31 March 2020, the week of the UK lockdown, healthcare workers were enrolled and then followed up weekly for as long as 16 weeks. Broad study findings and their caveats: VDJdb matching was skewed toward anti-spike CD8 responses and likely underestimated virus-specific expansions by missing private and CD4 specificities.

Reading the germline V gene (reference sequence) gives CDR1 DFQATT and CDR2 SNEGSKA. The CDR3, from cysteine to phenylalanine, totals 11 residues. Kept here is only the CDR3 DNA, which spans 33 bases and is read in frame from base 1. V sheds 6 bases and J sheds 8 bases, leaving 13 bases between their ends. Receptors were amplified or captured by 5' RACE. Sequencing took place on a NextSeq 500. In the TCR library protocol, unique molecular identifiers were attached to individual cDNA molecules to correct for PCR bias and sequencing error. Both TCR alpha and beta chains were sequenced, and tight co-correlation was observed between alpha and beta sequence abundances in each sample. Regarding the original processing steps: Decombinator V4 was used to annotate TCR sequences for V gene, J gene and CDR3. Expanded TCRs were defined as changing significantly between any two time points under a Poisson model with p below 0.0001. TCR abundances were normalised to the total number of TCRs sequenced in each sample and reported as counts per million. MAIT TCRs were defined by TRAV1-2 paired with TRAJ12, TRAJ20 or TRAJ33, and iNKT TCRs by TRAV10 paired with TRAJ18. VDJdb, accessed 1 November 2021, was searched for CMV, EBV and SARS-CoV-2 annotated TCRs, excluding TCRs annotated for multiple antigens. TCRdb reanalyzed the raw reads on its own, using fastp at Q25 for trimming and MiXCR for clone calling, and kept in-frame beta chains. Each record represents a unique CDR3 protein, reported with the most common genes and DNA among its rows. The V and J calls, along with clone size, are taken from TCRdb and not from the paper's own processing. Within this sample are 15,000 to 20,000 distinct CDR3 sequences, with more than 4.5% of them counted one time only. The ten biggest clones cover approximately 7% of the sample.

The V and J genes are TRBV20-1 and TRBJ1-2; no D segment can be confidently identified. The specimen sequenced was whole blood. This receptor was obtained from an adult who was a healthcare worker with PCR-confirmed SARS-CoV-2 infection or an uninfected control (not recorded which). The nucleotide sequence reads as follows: TGCAGTGCACAAACCCCTCAGGGCTACACCTTC. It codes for CSAQTPQGYTF.